This T cell receptor beta chain was sequenced during a study of OX40 agonist ivuxolimab in advanced cancers. As for the study in general: In three patients, partial responses were observed, one with hepatocellular carcinoma and two with cutaneous melanoma.

Profiled with immunoSEQ multiplex PCR; TCRdb holds only in-frame clones, not every one. The profile shows approximately 100,000 clones, 91% of them singletons. This CDR3 comprises 16 residues. V shed 4 bases and J 5 bases; nucleotides not matched to a gene: 7. CDR1 is SEHNR and CDR2 is FQNEAQ in the germline V gene (reference sequence). This receptor was taken from an adult with an advanced solid tumor such as melanoma, head and neck, liver or kidney cancer. This specimen consisted of CD4+ or CD8+ T cells sorted from blood, obtained in a trial of the OX40 agonist ivuxolimab. The chain is built from TRBV7-9 and TRBJ2-5, with 13 bases aligning to TRBD2. DNA of the CDR3: TGTGCCAGCAGCTCCCGACTAGCGGGAGGTGGCGAGACCCAGTACTTC. Translated: CASSSRLAGGGETQYF.